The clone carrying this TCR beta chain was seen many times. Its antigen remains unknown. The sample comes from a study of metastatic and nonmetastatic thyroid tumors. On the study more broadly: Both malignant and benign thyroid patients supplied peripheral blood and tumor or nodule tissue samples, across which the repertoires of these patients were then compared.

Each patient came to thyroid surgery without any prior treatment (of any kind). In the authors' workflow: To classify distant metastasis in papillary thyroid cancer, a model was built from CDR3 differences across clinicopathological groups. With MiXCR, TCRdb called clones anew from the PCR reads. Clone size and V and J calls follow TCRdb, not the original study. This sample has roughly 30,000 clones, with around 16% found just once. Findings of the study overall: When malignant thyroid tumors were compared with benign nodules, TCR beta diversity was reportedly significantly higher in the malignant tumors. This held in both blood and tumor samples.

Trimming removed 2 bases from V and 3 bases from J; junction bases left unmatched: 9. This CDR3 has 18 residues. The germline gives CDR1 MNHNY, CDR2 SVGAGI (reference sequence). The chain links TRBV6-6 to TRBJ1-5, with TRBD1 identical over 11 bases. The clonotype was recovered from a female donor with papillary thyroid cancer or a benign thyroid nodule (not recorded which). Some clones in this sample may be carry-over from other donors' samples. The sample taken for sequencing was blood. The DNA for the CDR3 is TGTGCCAGCAGTTACACGGACAGGGGGCCTGAAGCCAATCAGCCCCAGCATTTT. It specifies CASSYTDRGPEANQPQHF.